This passage covers 23 T cell receptor beta chains from one sample sequenced in a study of shared clonotypes between healthy human individuals. Only in-frame clones appear in the TCRdb table, and some are missing; sequencing was by immunoSEQ multiplex PCR. The profile covers about 2.5 million clones, with around 93% appearing a single time and around 0.35% taken by the ten largest. The sample was naive CD4+ T cells from PBMCs. Indicated subset: CD45RA+ positively selected. These receptors originate from a young man in good health. Some clones in this sample may be carry-over from other donors' samples.

The J gene is TRBJ2-3, the V gene TRBV6-6, with 9 positions matching TRBD1. V lost 6 bases, J lost 5 bases, and 3 bases stayed unmatched. From germline, CDR1 is MNHNY and CDR2 SVGAGI (reference sequence). This CDR3 contains 13 residues. CDR3 region: CASRGQGGDTQYF. CDR3 coding DNA: TGTGCCAGCAGGGGACAGGGAGGAGATACGCAGTATTTT.

The chain links TRBV2 to TRBJ2-7, with D possibly TRBD1 on 6 matching bases. The V gene lost 6 bases and the J gene lost 5 bases, with 11 bases spanning the gap. The CDR3 consists of 12 residues. Germline V gene data show CDR1 as SNHLY and CDR2 as FYNNEI. CDR3 DNA: TGTGCCAGCAGCGAACAGGGAGACGAGCAGTACTTC. Translated, it gives CASSEQGDEQYF.

This rearrangement joins TRBV9 to TRBJ2-7; 7 bases align to TRBD1. The CDR3 loop spans 15 amino acids. Per the germline V gene, CDR1 is SGDLS and CDR2 is YYNGEE. With 1 base clipped from V and 2 bases from J, the junction kept 6 bases outside the gene matches. The DNA of the CDR3 is TGTGCCAGCAGCGTATCGACAGGGAGCACCTACGAGCAGTACTTC. Amino acid sequence: CASSVSTGSTYEQYF. Full variable domain (outside the CDR3, taken from reference TRBV9 and TRBJ2-7): DSGVTQTPKHLITATGQRVTLRCSPRSGDLSVYWYQQSLDQGLQFLIQYYNGEERAKGNILERFSAQQFPDLHSELNLSSLELGDSALYFCASSVSTGSTYEQYFGPGTRLTVT.

This sequence joins TRBV7-8 and TRBJ2-1, with 8 bases aligning to TRBD2. Germline CDR1 SGHVS, CDR2 FQNEAQ. Trimming cost V 1 base and J 2 bases; bases outside gene matches: 13. CDR3 length equals 19 residues. CDR3 residues: CASSLDLFSRTSPYNEQFF. CDR3 coding DNA: TGTGCCAGCAGCTTAGATCTCTTTTCCAGGACTAGCCCCTACAATGAGCAGTTCTTC.

This chain uses TRBV11-3 with TRBJ2-7, with 10 bases identical to TRBD1. Losses at the gene ends were 5 bases for V and 1 base for J; bases not matched to a gene: 5. In germline, CDR1 is SGHNT, CDR2 YENEEA. The CDR3 is 15 amino acids. In nucleotides, the CDR3 is TGTGCCAGCAGCCTGGGGACAGGGGATTCCTACGAGCAGTACTTC. This gives the protein CASSLGTGDSYEQYF. The full variable domain, its missing parts supplied by reference TRBV11-3 and TRBJ2-7, is EAGVVQSPRYKIIEKKQPVAFWCNPISGHNTLYWYLQNLGQGPELLIRYENEEAVDDSQLPKDRFSAERLKGVDSTLKIQPAELGDSAVYLCASSLGTGDSYEQYFGPGTRLTVT.

The chain joins TRBV5-1 to TRBJ2-1, with D tentatively TRBD2 (6 bases). Trimming took 4 bases from V and 8 from J, leaving 13 bases between them. Germline-derived CDR1 and CDR2 are SGHRS and YFSETQ. The CDR3 consists of 13 residues. The CDR3 region is CASSPGDSDEQFF. The DNA of the CDR3 is TGCGCCAGCAGCCCGGGGGATTCCGATGAGCAGTTCTTC.

This chain links TRBV11-3 with TRBJ2-3, with 8 nucleotides matching TRBD2. In germline, CDR1 is SGHNT, CDR2 YENEEA. There are 17 residues in the CDR3. V shed 1 base and J 1 base; nucleotides not matched to a gene: 7. The CDR3 DNA sequence: TGTGCCAGCAGCTTAGGTGTCGGGAGGGCCGGCACAGATACGCAGTATTTT. It specifies CASSLGVGRAGTDTQYF.

The J gene is TRBJ2-7, the V gene TRBV4-1; possible D gene TRBD2, 6 bases. Germline CDR1 and CDR2: MGHRA and YSYEKL. The CDR3 totals 16 residues. The V and J ends lost 4 bases and 0 bases respectively, with 16 bases between them. CDR3: CASSLRDSPISYEQYF. In nucleotides, the CDR3 is TGCGCCAGCAGCCTTCGGGACTCGCCCATCTCCTACGAGCAGTACTTC.

This clone showed up just once. This chain joins TRBV6-1 and TRBJ2-3; D remains unclear. V shed 2 bases and J shed 3 bases, with 6 bases lying between them. The CDR3 is made up of 13 amino acids. CDR1 is MNHNS and CDR2 is SASEGT in the germline V gene. The CDR3 DNA reads TGTGCCAGCAGTGAACGCGGTACAGATACGCAGTATTTT. This translates into CASSERGTDTQYF.

This clone came up once. The chain links TRBV6-5 to TRBJ1-1, with 7 bases aligning to TRBD1. J lost 3 bases, V lost 6 bases, and 7 bases had no gene match. Germline CDR1 reads MNHEY; CDR2 reads SVGAGI. This CDR3 is built from 14 residues. The CDR3 DNA is TGTGCCAGCAGGCGAACAGGGGACCACACTGAAGCTTTCTTT. This translates into CASRRTGDHTEAFF.

The chain uses TRBV11-3 and TRBJ2-7, with TRBD1 matching 10 bases. CDR1 and CDR2 (germline): SGHNT, YENEEA. This CDR3 region has 16 residues. Germline trimming cut 1 base from V and 0 bases from J; bases unmatched to any gene: 3. DNA of the CDR3: TGTGCCAGCAGCTTAGTAGGGGACAGGGGCTCCTACGAGCAGTACTTC. It is translated as CASSLVGDRGSYEQYF.

A note on this clone: This CDR3 is also generated by other DNA sequences in the sample. The gene calls are TRBV30 and TRBJ2-1; D gene ambiguous. Trimming took 3 bases from V and 4 from J, leaving 4 bases between them. The CDR3 spans 11 residues. Germline V gene sequence: CDR1 GTSNPN, CDR2 SVGIG (reference sequence). The CDR3, as DNA: TGTGCCTGGAGCCCTTACAATGAGCAGTTCTTC. This codes for CAWSPYNEQFF.

J is TRBJ2-7 and V is TRBV28; 10 nucleotides agree with TRBD1. Losses at the gene ends were 2 bases for V and 6 bases for J; bases not matched to a gene: 7. Germline assignment: CDR1 MDHEN and CDR2 SYDVKM. This CDR3 contains 15 residues. CDR3 nucleotide sequence: TGTGCCAGCAGTTTAGCGACAGGGGGCCCTGCCGAGCAGTACTTC. Translating gives CASSLATGGPAEQYF. The whole variable domain, remainder taken from reference TRBV28 and TRBJ2-7, is DVKVTQSSRYLVKRTGEKVFLECVQDMDHENMFWYRQDPGLGLRLIYFSYDVKMKEKGDIPEGYSVSREKKERFSLILESASTNQTSMYLCASSLATGGPAEQYFGPGTRLTVT.

The genes are TRBV4-2 and TRBJ1-1; the D is unclear. The germline CDR1 and CDR2 sequences are LGHNA and YNFKEQ. CDR3 length equals 15 residues. The V and J ends lost 3 bases and 2 bases respectively, with 13 bases between them. CDR3 sequence (DNA): TGTGCCAGCAGCCATCTGGGCCAACTAAACACTGAAGCTTTCTTT. Protein sequence: CASSHLGQLNTEAFF.

The chain couples TRBV7-9 to TRBJ1-4; no clear D gene. The V gene lost 2 bases and the J gene lost 10 bases, with 8 bases spanning the gap. The CDR3 runs to 12 residues. CDR1 and CDR2 (germline): SEHNR, FQNEAQ (reference sequence). The CDR3 loop reads CASSLRWGKLFF. In DNA form, the CDR3 reads TGTGCCAGCAGCTTAAGGTGGGGAAAACTGTTTTTT.

This rearrangement joins TRBV6-1 to TRBJ2-7, with TRBD1 as a possible D gene (6 bases). Germline V gene data show CDR1 as MNHNS and CDR2 as SASEGT. V was pared by 6 bases and J by 0 bases, with 12 bases between. This CDR3 has 14 amino acids. The CDR3 spells CASRETGLSYEQYF. The CDR3 DNA reads as TGTGCCAGCAGAGAGACAGGACTCTCCTACGAGCAGTACTTC.

The rearrangement links TRBV5-4 to TRBJ2-1; 8 bases line up with TRBD2. Germline V gives CDR1 SGHNT, CDR2 YYREEE (reference sequence). The J segment lost 2 bases and the V segment lost 4 bases, leaving 8 bases of the junction unmatched. There are 16 residues in the CDR3. CDR3 in DNA: TGTGCCAGCAGCCCCCCCCTAGCGGGTCCCTACAATGAGCAGTTCTTC. Protein sequence: CASSPPLAGPYNEQFF.

This sequence joins TRBV30 and TRBJ2-2; a weak D match, TRBD2 (5 bases). Per germline, CDR1 GTSNPN and CDR2 SVGIG (reference sequence). This CDR3 has 14 residues. With 3 bases removed from V and 2 bases from J, the gap between germline ends came to 10 bases. Here the CDR3 DNA reads TGTGCCTGGAGCCTAACTAGTAACACCGGGGAGCTGTTTTTT. It codes for CAWSLTSNTGELFF.

A remark on this clone: Other DNA sequences in this specimen translate into the identical CDR3. The chain carries TRBV6-1 and TRBJ1-2; D not certain. CDR3 size: 13 residues. Germline V lookup: CDR1 MNHNS, CDR2 SASEGT. The ends were cut back, 0 bases at V and 4 bases at J, with 6 bases in the middle. The CDR3 DNA sequence: TGTGCCAGCAGTGAAGCAGGAGGCTATGGCTACACCTTC. As protein: CASSEAGGYGYTF.

The chain recombines TRBV28 with TRBJ2-2, with TRBD1 matching over 8 bases. This CDR3 contains 14 residues. The ends lost 10 bases at V and 4 bases at J; junction bases unmatched: 8. Germline V lookup: CDR1 MDHEN, CDR2 SYDVKM. The CDR3 sequence is CATRFGQGTGELFF. The DNA of the CDR3 is TGTGCCACCAGATTCGGACAGGGCACCGGGGAGCTGTTTTTT.

The chain carries TRBV7-8 and TRBJ1-5; D gene unclear. The CDR3 runs 13 residues. Germline assignment: CDR1 SGHVS and CDR2 FQNEAQ. Trimming removed 5 bases at V and 3 bases at J, with 8 bases between. CDR3 bases: TGTGCCAGCAGCGAGCGAAACAATCAGCCCCAGCATTTT. Its protein product is CASSERNNQPQHF.

This clone was picked up a small number of times. The CDR3 DNA reads as TGCAGCGTTGAAAAGGGGGTTGGCACTGAAGCTTTCTTT. Translation gives CSVEKGVGTEAFF. The chain is built from TRBV29-1 and TRBJ1-1, with D perhaps TRBD1 (6 bases). This CDR3 comprises 13 residues. Trimming pared 2 bases from V and 4 bases from J, leaving 11 bases between. The germline V gene has CDR1 SQVTM and CDR2 ANQGSEA.

The rearrangement joins TRBV11-3 to TRBJ2-1; TRBD2 agrees at 11 bases. The V gene's germline CDR1 is SGHNT and CDR2 YENEEA. The V gene end was trimmed by 1 base and the J gene end by 6 bases; junction bases not matched to a gene: 2. The CDR3 has 15 residues. As DNA, the CDR3 is TGTGCCAGCAGCTTAGTACTAGCGGGAGTCAATGAGCAGTTCTTC. Protein product: CASSLVLAGVNEQFF.